One sample yielded the 21 T cell receptor beta chains listed below, sequenced in a study of blood T cell repertoires in COVID-19. Sequencing used immunoSEQ multiplex PCR; TCRdb keeps in-frame clones, though not all of them. Of approximately 120,000 clones listed, about 80% were seen once; the top ten hold 10% to 12%. Source material: peripheral blood. The receptors were gathered from a human donor in a cohort sampled during active COVID-19.

The genes are TRBV5-4 and TRBJ1-2; 9 nucleotides align to TRBD1. Germline lookup yields CDR1 SGHNT and CDR2 YYREEE (reference sequence). This CDR3 is 15 amino acids long. J gave up 5 bases and V 4 bases, and 9 bases lay outside the gene matches. The CDR3 nucleotides read TGTGCCAGCAGCCCGGGACAGGGAGATTTATATGGCTACACCTTC. As protein: CASSPGQGDLYGYTF.

The chain has TRBV7-9 and TRBJ1-4; D is undetermined. Per germline, CDR1 SEHNR and CDR2 FQNEAQ (reference sequence). V shed 5 bases and J shed 5 bases, with 15 bases lying between them. This CDR3 is 15 amino acids long. Here the CDR3 reads CASSPGGQSNEKLFF. CDR3 DNA sequence: TGTGCCAGCAGCCCAGGTGGGCAGTCCAATGAAAAACTGTTTTTT.

This clone was seen a single time. V gene TRBV10-3 combines with J gene TRBJ2-1; TRBD2 agrees at 13 bases. Per the germline V gene, CDR1 is ENHRY and CDR2 is SYGVKD. With V trimmed by 11 bases and J by 2 bases, 9 bases remained unmatched. The CDR3 runs 16 residues. The CDR3 sequence: CAGGTSGEAPYNEQFF. CDR3 nucleotides: TGTGCCGGAGGGACTAGCGGGGAGGCTCCCTACAATGAGCAGTTCTTC.

This rearrangement joins TRBV19 to TRBJ2-5; 11 nucleotides agree with TRBD2. Germline V lookup: CDR1 LNHDA, CDR2 SQIVND (reference sequence). The CDR3 covers 18 residues. V lost 2 bases and J lost 5; bases outside the gene matches: 13. CDR3 bases: TGTGCCAGTAGTATATCGCTAGCGGGGGGCCGATCAGCGGAGACCCAGTACTTC. The encoded protein is CASSISLAGGRSAETQYF.

The chain employs TRBV3-1 (or the pseudogene TRBV3-2) and TRBJ1-4; no firm D call. The CDR3 extends over 13 amino acids. Germline-derived CDR1 and CDR2 are LGHDT and YNNKEL (reference sequence). V gave up 1 base and J gave up 9 bases, with 9 bases separating them. CDR3 DNA sequence: TGTGCCAGCAGCCAAGGATCGGGGAAAAAACTGTTTTTT. Its translation: CASSQGSGKKLFF.

This chain joins TRBV4-2 and TRBJ2-1, with 13 bases that match TRBD2. After removal of 1 base from V and 2 bases from J, the junction contained 8 bases not matched to a gene. The V gene's germline CDR1 is LGHNA and CDR2 YNFKEQ. This CDR3 contains 19 residues. The CDR3: CASSQGRTSGGNTYNEQFF. CDR3 bases: TGTGCCAGCAGCCAAGGAAGGACTAGCGGGGGTAATACCTACAATGAGCAGTTCTTC.

The chain links TRBV6-5 to TRBJ1-2; perhaps TRBD1 as D (6 bases). Germline V gene data show CDR1 as MNHEY and CDR2 as SVGAGI. This CDR3 spans 14 amino acids. V was trimmed by 8 bases and J by 2 bases, leaving 15 bases between them. The CDR3 region is CASSRAGVNYGYTF. DNA of the CDR3: TGTGCCAGCTCTCGGGCAGGGGTGAACTATGGCTACACCTTC.

This chain uses TRBV3-1 (or the pseudogene TRBV3-2) with TRBJ1-4; 8 bases match TRBD1. The V and J ends lost 10 bases and 6 bases, in that order; junction bases with no gene match: 4. The CDR3 sequence is 12 residues long. Germline V gene sequence: CDR1 LGHDT, CDR2 YNNKEL (reference sequence). CDR3 sequence reads: CATRGQDEKLFF. DNA for the CDR3: TGTGCCACGAGGGGACAGGATGAAAAACTGTTTTTT.

V is TRBV4-2 and J is TRBJ2-2; 8 nucleotides align to TRBD2. Germline values: CDR1 LGHNA, CDR2 YNFKEQ. The trim removed 4 bases at V and 5 bases at J, leaving 12 bases unmatched. CDR3 length: 17 amino acids. CDR3: CASSLSPGLGLTGELFF. The CDR3 DNA reads TGTGCCAGCAGCCTCTCCCCGGGACTAGGCTTGACCGGGGAGCTGTTTTTT.

This clone was picked up one time. The chain has TRBV5-1 and TRBJ2-3, with TRBD1 identical over 7 bases. The junction had 8 bases not matched to a gene; V was cut back by 4 bases and J by 6 bases. The CDR3 length is 14 residues. Germline lookup yields CDR1 SGHRS and CDR2 YFSETQ. CDR3 region: CASSRTGQTDTQYF. The CDR3, as DNA: TGCGCCAGCAGCCGGACGGGACAGACCGATACGCAGTATTTT.

The chain has TRBV14 and TRBJ2-2, with a tentative D call TRBD1 (5 bases). The CDR3 spans 14 residues. V lost 4 bases, J lost 8 bases, and 14 bases lay in between. CDR1 and CDR2 from the germline V gene are SGHDN and FVKESK. The CDR3 nucleotides read TGTGCCAGCAGCCCGATATACACAGGAGGGGAGCTGTTTTTT. It yields the protein CASSPIYTGGELFF.

In regard to this clone: This sample includes further DNA sequences coding for the same CDR3. The genes are TRBV5-1 and TRBJ2-5, with a weak D call TRBD2 (7 bases). Germline V gene sequence: CDR1 SGHRS, CDR2 YFSETQ. V dropped 5 bases and J dropped 5 bases, with 22 bases sitting between them. The CDR3 contains 16 residues. CDR3 coding DNA: TGCGCCAGCAGATCGGGTGGCGGGGGCGAGGGGGAGACCCAGTACTTC. Residues: CASRSGGGGEGETQYF. The variable domain in full, completed from reference TRBV5-1 and TRBJ2-5, reads KAGVTQTPRYLIKTRGQQVTLSCSPISGHRSVSWYQQTPGQGLQFLFEYFSETQRNKGNFPGRFSGRQFSNSRSEMNVSTLELGDSALYLCASRSGGGGEGETQYFGPGTRLLVL.

V gene TRBV5-1 combines with J gene TRBJ2-1, with TRBD1 matching 8 bases. Trimming removed 0 bases from V and 5 bases from J; junction bases left unmatched: 7. Germline V gene lookup returns CDR1 SGHRS and CDR2 YFSETQ. This CDR3 region has 16 residues. The DNA of the CDR3 is TGCGCCAGCAGCTTGGCCAACAGGGGGAGGAACAATGAGCAGTTCTTC. Translation: CASSLANRGRNNEQFF. Variable domain in full (rest from reference TRBV5-1 and TRBJ2-1): KAGVTQTPRYLIKTRGQQVTLSCSPISGHRSVSWYQQTPGQGLQFLFEYFSETQRNKGNFPGRFSGRQFSNSRSEMNVSTLELGDSALYLCASSLANRGRNNEQFFGPGTRLTVL.

This clone was seen only a few times. This chain uses TRBV5-4 with TRBJ2-7; 7 bases line up with TRBD1. The CDR3 totals 13 residues. V gave up 4 bases and J gave up 2 bases; unmatched junction bases: 3. Germline CDR1 and CDR2: SGHNT and YYREEE (reference sequence). CDR3 DNA sequence: TGTGCCAGCAGCACGGACAGGACCTACGAGCAGTACTTC. It is translated as CASSTDRTYEQYF.

This rearrangement joins TRBV9 to TRBJ2-3; 8 positions agree with TRBD2. Germline loops: CDR1 SGDLS, CDR2 YYNGEE. V was clipped by 2 bases and J by 1 base; unmatched bases: 3. The CDR3 contains 15 residues. The CDR3, as DNA: TGTGCCAGCAGCGTTAGCGGGGCGGGCACAGATACGCAGTATTTT. This gives the protein CASSVSGAGTDTQYF.

V gene TRBV10-3 combines with J gene TRBJ1-1; 9 bases line up with TRBD1. In germline, CDR1 is ENHRY, CDR2 SYGVKD. The length of the CDR3 is 16 residues. The V gene end was trimmed by 2 bases and the J gene end by 11 bases; junction bases not matched to a gene: 15. CDR3 residues: CAISEPGQGQDEDAFF. The DNA of the CDR3 is TGTGCCATCAGTGAGCCGGGACAGGGTCAAGATGAAGATGCTTTCTTT.

The J gene is TRBJ2-5, the V gene TRBV4-1; TRBD2 agrees at 14 bases. This CDR3 contains 17 residues. Germline V gives CDR1 MGHRA, CDR2 YSYEKL. Trimming at V came to 4 bases and at J to 1 base, leaving 5 bases not matched to a gene. As DNA, the CDR3 is TGCGCCAGCAGCCGAGGACTAGCGGGGGGTATCCAAGAGACCCAGTACTTC. Residues: CASSRGLAGGIQETQYF.

The genes are TRBV5-1 and TRBJ2-3, with TRBD1 identical over 11 bases. The trim removed 4 bases at V and 5 bases at J, leaving 6 bases unmatched. Germline V gene data show CDR1 as SGHRS and CDR2 as YFSETQ. The CDR3 sequence is 15 residues long. The CDR3 DNA is TGCGCCAGCAGCCACGGGACAGGGGGAAGAGATACGCAGTATTTT. Encoded protein: CASSHGTGGRDTQYF.

The genes are TRBV7-9 and TRBJ2-1, with 7 bases lining up with TRBD1. V was clipped by 4 bases and J by 1 base; unmatched bases: 7. Germline CDR1 and CDR2: SEHNR and FQNEAQ (reference sequence). CDR3 length: 16 residues. CDR3 nucleotides: TGTGCCAGCAGCTCCCAACAGGGGCCTTCCTACAATGAGCAGTTCTTC. Its translation is CASSSQQGPSYNEQFF.

The chain uses TRBV18 and TRBJ1-3; 7 bases are shared with TRBD1. V lost 4 bases, J lost 1 base, and 7 bases stayed unmatched. Germline loops: CDR1 KGHSH, CDR2 LQKENI. This CDR3 region has 16 residues. The CDR3 coding sequence is TGTGCCAGCTCACGAAGGACAGGACTTTCTGGAAACACCATATATTTT. It translates to CASSRRTGLSGNTIYF.

Here the CDR3 reads CASSVMDRRPNTEAFF. The CDR3 nucleotides read TGTGCCAGCAGTGTCATGGACAGGAGACCGAACACTGAAGCTTTCTTT. V gene TRBV7-8 combines with J gene TRBJ1-1, with 7 nucleotides matching TRBD1. The germline CDR1 and CDR2 sequences are SGHVS and FQNEAQ. The V segment lost 6 bases and the J segment 1 base; nucleotides outside the gene matches: 11. CDR3 length: 16 amino acids.